These 30 T cell receptor beta chains originate from one sample sequenced in a study of blood T cells in healthy people across ages. Sample-barcoded 5' priming and a J-beta primer mix drove a second PCR of about 6 to 12 cycles. TCRdb processed the 5' RACE reads anew with MiXCR; each CDR3 protein has one entry. The sample shows roughly 1,700,000 distinct CDR3 sequences, roughly 28% of them seen only once. Specimen: blood. Receptor source: a woman under 40 in good health.

The rearrangement links TRBV6-2 or TRBV6-3 to TRBJ1-2; TRBD1 matches 8 bases. V gave up 7 bases and J gave up 4 bases; unmatched junction bases: 8. CDR1 and CDR2 (germline): MNHEY, SVGEGT. CDR3 size: 14 residues. CDR3 loop: CASTGTGVFYGYTF. The CDR3 region has the DNA TGTGCCAGCACCGGGACAGGAGTCTTCTATGGCTACACCTTC.

Only a few counts were recorded for this clonotype. V is TRBV20-1 and J is TRBJ2-5, with 8 bases matching TRBD2. Trimming at V came to 3 bases and at J to 0 bases, leaving 3 bases not matched to a gene. Per the germline V gene, CDR1 is DFQATT and CDR2 is SNEGSKA (reference sequence). This CDR3 comprises 14 residues. The CDR3 coding sequence is TGCAGTGCTAGTCCAGCGGGGGACCAAGAGACCCAGTACTTC. This sequence encodes CSASPAGDQETQYF.

This clonotype was picked up a small number of times. J is TRBJ1-1 and V is TRBV12-3 or TRBV12-4, with D hard to call. The CDR3 consists of 14 residues. The V end was cut by 6 bases, the J end by 3 bases, with 14 bases between. The CDR3 sequence: CASSLFQRDTEAFF. In nucleotides, the CDR3 is TGTGCCAGCAGCCTCTTCCAGCGGGACACTGAAGCTTTCTTT.

The chain uses TRBV7-6 and TRBJ2-3; D remains ambiguous. The V end lost 3 bases, the J end lost 3 bases, and 16 bases lay between the germline ends. CDR1 is SGHVS, CDR2 FNYEAQ, per germline. The CDR3 consists of 16 residues. CDR3 DNA: TGTGCCAGCAGCTTGACTGTAGCTCCTGGTACAGATACGCAGTATTTT. Translating it yields CASSLTVAPGTDTQYF.

This clonotype was found a few times. This rearrangement joins TRBV11-2 to TRBJ2-7, with D possibly being TRBD1 (5 bases). Between the trimmed V and J ends, which lost 1 base and 5 bases, there was a span of 9 bases. The CDR3 covers 13 residues. Germline assignment: CDR1 SGHAT and CDR2 FQNNGV. The CDR3 is CASSLVGHHEQYF. CDR3 DNA: TGTGCCAGCAGCTTAGTGGGGCACCACGAGCAGTACTTC.

The chain combines TRBV11-2 with TRBJ2-7; 8 bases align to TRBD2. V trimming: 5 bases; J trimming: 2 bases; junction bases outside the gene matches: 8. The germline gives CDR1 SGHAT, CDR2 FQNNGV. The CDR3 length is 15 residues. The CDR3 DNA reads TGTGCCAGCAGCCCCCGGGTAGCGGGAACCTACGAGCAGTACTTC. Translation: CASSPRVAGTYEQYF.

This clonotype came up a few times. V usage is TRBV5-8 and J usage is TRBJ2-5, with D possibly matching TRBD2 (7 bases). The CDR3 sequence is 17 residues long. The germline CDR1 and CDR2 sequences are SGHTS and YDEGEE. Trimming left V 4 bases short and J 4 bases short, with 23 bases between. This chain's CDR3 is CASSAARGGAIAETQYF. As DNA, the CDR3 is TGTGCCAGCAGCGCGGCTAGGGGGGGCGCGATAGCAGAGACCCAGTACTTC.

This clonotype turned up a few times. V is TRBV20-1 and J is TRBJ1-2, with D possibly being TRBD1 (5 bases). V lost 3 bases, J lost 6 bases, and 11 bases lay in between. The CDR3 is made up of 12 amino acids. Germline V gene data show CDR1 as DFQATT and CDR2 as SNEGSKA (reference sequence). CDR3 protein: CSASAGQHGYTF. The CDR3, as DNA: TGCAGTGCTAGCGCGGGGCAACATGGCTACACCTTC.

This clonotype was seen a single time. This chain connects TRBV5-6 to TRBJ1-3; D call uncertain. The CDR3 contains 14 residues. V was shortened by 6 bases and J by 2 bases, with 12 bases between the two germline ends. In germline, CDR1 is SGHDT, CDR2 YYEEEE. The DNA for the CDR3 is TGTGCCAGCACCAATCTAGAGGCTGGAAACACCATATATTTT. It codes for CASTNLEAGNTIYF.

In this sample, this clonotype turned up many times. This chain links TRBV29-1 with TRBJ2-1; 8 nucleotides match TRBD2. Trimming took 6 bases from V and 3 from J; bases not matched to a gene: 4. The CDR3 spans 13 residues. Germline values: CDR1 SQVTM, CDR2 ANQGSEA. The CDR3 nucleotides read TGCAGCGTCGGGGGGGCAAGCTACAATGAGCAGTTCTTC. This gives the protein CSVGGASYNEQFF.

The chain couples TRBV20-1 to TRBJ2-5; D is undetermined. CDR1 DFQATT and CDR2 SNEGSKA come from the germline V gene (reference sequence). The CDR3 has 14 residues. With 1 base removed from V and 1 base from J, the gap between germline ends came to 10 bases. Here the CDR3 DNA reads TGCAGTGCTAGAGTAGAGGTCGGCCAAGAGACCCAGTACTTC. Translating it yields CSARVEVGQETQYF.

This clonotype was detected a few times. The chain links TRBV6-1 to TRBJ1-1; no definite D call. This CDR3 is 15 amino acids long. Looked up from germline, CDR1 is MNHNS and CDR2 is SASEGT. Trimming shortened V by 2 bases and J by 0 bases, and 10 bases separated the two germline ends. The CDR3 bases are TGTGCCAGCAGTGAATCCGGGAGTGTGAACACTGAAGCTTTCTTT. As protein: CASSESGSVNTEAFF.

About this clonotype itself: A much larger clone lies one base from this, so it may be a read error. V gene TRBV7-3 combines with J gene TRBJ2-5, with 10 bases lining up with TRBD1. V was clipped by 5 bases and J by 5 bases; unmatched bases: 2. The V gene's germline CDR1 is SGHTA and CDR2 FQGTGA. The CDR3 covers 13 residues. The CDR3 loop is CASSTDRGETQYF. The CDR3 nucleotides read TGTGCCAGCAGCACGGACAGGGGGGAGACCCAGTACTTC. Combining the CDR3 with reference TRBV7-3 and TRBJ2-5 gives the whole variable domain GAGVSQTPSNKVTEKGKYVELRCDPISGHTALYWYRQSLGQGPEFLIYFQGTGAADDSGLPNDRFFAVRPEGSVSTLKIQRTERGDSAVYLCASSTDRGETQYFGPGTRLLVL.

In its sample, this clonotype was seen a few times. Since a much larger clone is just one base distant, this may be a read error. The chain couples TRBV4-1 to TRBJ2-7; TRBD1 is a possible D gene (5 bases). There are 13 residues in the CDR3. Germline V CDR1 and CDR2: MGHRA, YSYEKL. The CDR3 spells CARSQAGSYEQYF. CDR3 DNA: TGCGCCCGCAGCCAAGCAGGGTCCTACGAGCAGTACTTC.

This clonotype was counted only a few times. The chain links TRBV7-9 to TRBJ2-1, with 9 bases aligning to TRBD1. This CDR3 comprises 16 residues. V lost 8 bases, J lost 7 bases, and 15 bases stayed unmatched. Per germline, CDR1 SEHNR and CDR2 FQNEAQ (reference sequence). The CDR3 nucleotides read TGTGCCAGCTTTCACTTTCGGGACAGGGACAATAATGAGCAGTTCTTC. Translation gives CASFHFRDRDNNEQFF.

This clonotype has a count of ten or more. J is TRBJ2-5 and V is TRBV3-1; 7 bases are a match to TRBD1. Germline CDR1 and CDR2: LGHDT and YNNKEL (reference sequence). V lost 4 bases to trimming and J lost 4 bases; unmatched junction nucleotides: 9. This CDR3 is 15 amino acids long. As DNA, the CDR3 is TGTGCCAGCAGCCCCAGGGAGTCAGGGGGAGAGACCCAGTACTTC. Translation: CASSPRESGGETQYF.

This clonotype was recorded many times. The rearrangement uses TRBV10-3 and TRBJ2-7; D perhaps matches TRBD1 (5 bases). The CDR3 sequence is 15 residues long. Germline V gene lookup returns CDR1 ENHRY and CDR2 SYGVKD. V gave up 5 bases and J gave up 0 bases, with 14 bases separating them. The CDR3 sequence: CAISSDKISSYEQYF. The DNA of the CDR3 is TGTGCCATCAGTTCGGACAAGATCAGCTCCTACGAGCAGTACTTC.

V is TRBV20-1 and J is TRBJ2-1; perhaps TRBD2 as D (5 bases). CDR1 DFQATT and CDR2 SNEGSKA come from the germline V gene (reference sequence). CDR3 size: 15 residues. Trimming cost V 6 bases and J 4 bases, with 19 bases left between them. The DNA of the CDR3 is TGCAGTGCCCGTCAGACCGTTGGAGGATACAATGAGCAGTTCTTC. Translation: CSARQTVGGYNEQFF.

The chain combines TRBV6-5 with TRBJ1-1, with D perhaps TRBD1 (5 bases). The CDR3 covers 14 residues. The V and J ends lost 5 bases and 3 bases respectively, with 13 bases between them. Germline V CDR1 and CDR2: MNHEY, SVGAGI. The CDR3, as DNA: TGTGCCAGCAGTCTGGGGGGGAGGCACACTGAAGCTTTCTTT. Its translation is CASSLGGRHTEAFF.

The rearrangement joins TRBV20-1 to TRBJ2-5, with 12 positions matching TRBD1. The CDR3 has 19 residues. Germline lookup yields CDR1 DFQATT and CDR2 SNEGSKA (reference sequence). The V and J ends lost 6 bases and 0 bases, in that order; junction bases with no gene match: 17. The CDR3 nucleotides are TGCAGTGCCTCAACTGCCGGGACAGGGGGCCTCTTCGACCAAGAGACCCAGTACTTC. Translating it yields CSASTAGTGGLFDQETQYF.

The chain carries TRBV6-2 or TRBV6-3 and TRBJ2-1, with D unclear. Germline assignment: CDR1 MNHEY and CDR2 SVGEGT. V was pared by 8 bases and J by 6 bases, with 20 bases between. The CDR3 is made up of 15 amino acids. CDR3 sequence (DNA): TGTGCCAGCGGAAGACTCCGGCAACCACCCAATGAGCAGTTCTTC. Translating gives CASGRLRQPPNEQFF.

This clonotype was picked up many times. This sequence joins TRBV9 and TRBJ2-1, with D unclear. Trimming pared 3 bases from V and 5 bases from J, leaving 12 bases between. The germline V gene has CDR1 SGDLS and CDR2 YYNGEE. This CDR3 region has 14 residues. The CDR3 DNA reads TGTGCCAGCAGCGAGGTGGGTCTAGACAATGAGCAGTTCTTC. The encoded protein is CASSEVGLDNEQFF.

This clonotype was counted at least ten times. The J gene is TRBJ2-3, the V gene TRBV7-9; perhaps D is TRBD1 or TRBD2 (6 bases each). Germline loops: CDR1 SEHNR, CDR2 FQNEAQ (reference sequence). Between the trimmed V and J ends, which lost 5 bases and 5 bases, there was a span of 17 bases. CDR3 length equals 15 residues. In DNA form, the CDR3 reads TGTGCCAGCAGCGCAGTCGGGGGCGCGGTAGATACGCAGTATTTT. It specifies CASSAVGGAVDTQYF.

In its sample, this clonotype was seen many times. The chain uses TRBV9 and TRBJ2-7; TRBD2 matches at 8 bases. The CDR3 is made up of 14 amino acids. Germline CDR1 is SGDLS and CDR2 is YYNGEE. After removal of 1 base from V and 7 bases from J, the junction contained 7 bases not matched to a gene. CDR3 amino acids: CASSVFGGATEQYF. The CDR3 region has the DNA TGTGCCAGCAGCGTATTCGGGGGGGCGACTGAGCAGTACTTC.

The CDR3 sequence: CASSWKSGTADEAFF. The DNA for the CDR3 is TGCGCCAGCAGCTGGAAAAGCGGGACGGCAGATGAAGCTTTCTTT. The chain links TRBV5-1 to TRBJ1-1, with a possible D match to TRBD1 (5 bases). CDR1 SGHRS and CDR2 YFSETQ come from the germline V gene. Deletions cut 3 bases from V and 7 bases from J, with 19 bases between. This CDR3 spans 15 amino acids. Variable domain in full (rest from reference TRBV5-1 and TRBJ1-1): KAGVTQTPRYLIKTRGQQVTLSCSPISGHRSVSWYQQTPGQGLQFLFEYFSETQRNKGNFPGRFSGRQFSNSRSEMNVSTLELGDSALYLCASSWKSGTADEAFFGQGTRLTVV.

The chain joins TRBV20-1 to TRBJ2-5; D remains ambiguous. CDR1 and CDR2 (germline): DFQATT, SNEGSKA (reference sequence). The CDR3 is 12 amino acids. The V gene lost 1 base and the J gene lost 5 bases, with 8 bases spanning the gap. Here the CDR3 reads CSARVGLETQYF. The CDR3 region has the DNA TGCAGTGCTAGAGTGGGGTTGGAGACCCAGTACTTC.

The count of this clonotype is one. The chain carries TRBV2 and TRBJ1-5, with TRBD1 as a possible D gene (5 bases). This CDR3 is 15 amino acids long. Germline V gives CDR1 SNHLY, CDR2 FYNNEI. Trimming removed 7 bases at V and 5 bases at J, with 18 bases between. The CDR3 DNA sequence: TGTGCCAGCAACGTAGGCGGCCAGGGCTATCAGCCCCAGCATTTT. This codes for CASNVGGQGYQPQHF.

The CDR3 nucleotides read TGTGCCAGCAGCAAGGCAGGGCCAGGTGAAAAACTGTTTTTT. This encodes CASSKAGPGEKLFF. The chain recombines TRBV6-5 with TRBJ1-4; a weak D match, TRBD1 (5 bases). The CDR3 runs 14 residues. The germline CDR1 and CDR2 sequences are MNHEY and SVGAGI. The V and J ends lost 6 bases and 7 bases respectively, with 15 bases between them.

The CDR3 region is CATSRDGGGPSPSYEQYF. The CDR3 DNA reads TGTGCCACCAGCAGAGATGGCGGGGGGCCTTCCCCCTCCTACGAGCAGTACTTC. The chain is built from TRBV15 and TRBJ2-7; 8 bases agree with TRBD2. This CDR3 contains 18 residues. The ends lost 0 bases at V and 0 bases at J; junction bases unmatched: 10. Germline assignment: CDR1 LNHNV and CDR2 YYDKDF (reference sequence).

The gene calls are TRBV5-6 and TRBJ2-3, with 8 bases aligning to TRBD2. CDR3 length: 16 residues. J lost 2 bases, V lost 1 base, and 6 bases had no gene match. CDR1 SGHDT and CDR2 YYEEEE come from the germline V gene. This chain's CDR3 is CASSLWRGANTDTQYF. As DNA, the CDR3 is TGTGCCAGCAGCTTGTGGCGGGGGGCAAACACAGATACGCAGTATTTT.